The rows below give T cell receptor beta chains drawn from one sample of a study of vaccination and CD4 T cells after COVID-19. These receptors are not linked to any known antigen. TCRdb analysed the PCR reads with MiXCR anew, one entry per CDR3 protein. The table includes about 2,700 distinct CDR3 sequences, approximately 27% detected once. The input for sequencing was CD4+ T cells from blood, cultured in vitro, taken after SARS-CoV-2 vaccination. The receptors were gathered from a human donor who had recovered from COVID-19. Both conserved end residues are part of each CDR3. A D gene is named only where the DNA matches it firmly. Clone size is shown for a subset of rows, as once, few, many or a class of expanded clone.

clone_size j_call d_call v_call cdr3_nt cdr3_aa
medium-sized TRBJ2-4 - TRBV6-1 TGTGCCAGCAGTCCCGGGACCAAAAACATTCAGTACTTC CASSPGTKNIQYF
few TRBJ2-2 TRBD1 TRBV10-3 TGTGCCATCAGTGGCTACTCCACGAGGGGGCCCGGGGAGCTGTTTTTT CAISGYSTRGPGELFF
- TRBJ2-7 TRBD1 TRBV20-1 TGCAGTGCTGGGAATAGGGGACAGGGCTCCTACGAGCAGTACTTC CSAGNRGQGSYEQYF
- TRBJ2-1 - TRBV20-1 TGCAGTGCTAGAGATGCACGGGTCTGGCCCAATGAGCAGTTCTTC CSARDARVWPNEQFF
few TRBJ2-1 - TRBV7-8 TGTGCCAGCAGCTTACCAGACTACGGTTCCTCCTACAATGAGCAGTTCTTC CASSLPDYGSSYNEQFF
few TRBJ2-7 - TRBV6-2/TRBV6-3 TGTGCCAGCAGTAACTCCTACGAGCAGTACTTC CASSNSYEQYF
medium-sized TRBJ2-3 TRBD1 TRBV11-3 TGTGCCAGCAGCAGTCGGGACAGGGCAGATACGCAGTATTTT CASSSRDRADTQYF
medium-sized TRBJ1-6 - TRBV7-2 TGTGCCAGCAGCCCCCTTGGGAATTCACCCCTCCACTTT CASSPLGNSPLHF
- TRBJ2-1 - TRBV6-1 TGTGCCAGCAGCAGGGGGGCCTATGAGCAGTTCTTC CASSRGAYEQFF
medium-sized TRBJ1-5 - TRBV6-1 TGTGCCAGCAGTCGAGGGAGCAATCAGCCCCAGCATTTT CASSRGSNQPQHF
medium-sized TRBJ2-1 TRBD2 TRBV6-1 TGTGCCAGCAGAAGACTAGCGGGGGGGTTTTCCTACAATGAGCAGTTCTTC CASRRLAGGFSYNEQFF
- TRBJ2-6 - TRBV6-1 TGTGCCAGCAGGCGCACATCCTCTGGGGCCAACGTCCTGACTTTC CASRRTSSGANVLTF
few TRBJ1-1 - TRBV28 TGTGCCAGCAGTTTACAGGGAACTGAAGCTTTCTTT CASSLQGTEAFF
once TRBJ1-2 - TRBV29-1 TGCAGCGTTGCTGAGGGTCCGGGAGGCTACACCTTC CSVAEGPGGYTF
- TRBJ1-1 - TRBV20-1 TGCAGTGCTCCGGGATCAAGGGAGCGCCGGCGGAACACTGAAGCTTTCTTT CSAPGSRERRRNTEAFF
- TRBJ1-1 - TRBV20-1 TGCAGTGCTAGGGTGGGACATTCGAACACTGAAGCTTTCTTT CSARVGHSNTEAFF
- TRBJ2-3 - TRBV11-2 TGTGCCAGCAGCGGGATTGGGACGCGGGCTACGCAGTATTTT CASSGIGTRATQYF
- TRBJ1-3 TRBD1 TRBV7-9 TGTGCCAGCAGCCGCGGACAGGGGATAAACACCATATATTTT CASSRGQGINTIYF
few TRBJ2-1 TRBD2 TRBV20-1 TGCAGTGTTCCGGGACTAGCGGGGGGACTATCCTACAATGAGCAGTTCTTC CSVPGLAGGLSYNEQFF
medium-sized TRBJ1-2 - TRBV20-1 TGCAGTGCTAGAGATCCTAACAGCTATGGCTACACCTTC CSARDPNSYGYTF
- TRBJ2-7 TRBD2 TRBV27 TGTGCCAGCAGTCCGCGAATATTAGCGGGGGGGCATGAGCAGTACTTC CASSPRILAGGHEQYF
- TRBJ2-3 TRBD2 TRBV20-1 TGCAGTGCACCCGGACTAGCGGATACGCAGTATTTT CSAPGLADTQYF
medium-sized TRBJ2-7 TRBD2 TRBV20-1 TGCAGTGCTAGAAGGCCCTTGGCGGGGGGTTTCTACGAGCAGTACTTC CSARRPLAGGFYEQYF
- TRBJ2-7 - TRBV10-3 TGTGCCATCACCCCTCGAGGGGCGGACCTCTACGAGCAGTACTTC CAITPRGADLYEQYF